Detailed here is one T cell receptor beta chain. Its antigen is unidentified. The sample originates from a study of blood T cells in healthy people across ages. Turning to the study itself: The template switching approach captured approximately one barcoded beta molecule for every two T cells.

Study results and caveats: Per million T cells, the diversity of TCR beta decreased roughly linearly as age advanced. TCR beta diversity tracked closely with naive T cell percentage.

Alongside a J-beta primer mix, a sample-barcoded 5' primer served in a second PCR lasting about 6 to 11 cycles. TCRdb itself ran the 5' RACE reads through MiXCR, one entry per CDR3 protein. The sample comprises 650,000 to 950,000 distinct CDR3 sequences, around two fifths of which are singletons, and about 19% rests with the top ten. CDR3 length: 16 residues. V gave up 0 bases and J gave up 4 bases; unmatched junction bases: 7. Germline CDR1 reads LGHDT; CDR2 reads YNNKEL (reference sequence). V is TRBV3-1 and J is TRBJ2-5; 8 bases fit TRBD1. The receptor comes from a man in his sixties in good health. The sample taken for sequencing was blood. The DNA for the CDR3 is TGTGCCAGCAGCCAAGATGACAGGGGTTTCAGAGAGACCCAGTACTTC. Translating it yields CASSQDDRGFRETQYF.